Below, one TCR beta chain is given with its context. Its target is unknown. Preparation of the TCRbeta library was carried out with unique molecular identifiers. MiXCR, applied by TCRdb to the PCR reads, yields one record per CDR3 protein. The sample consists of fewer than 1 million distinct CDR3 sequences, roughly 15% of them appearing once. This CDR3 is 16 amino acids long. The germline CDR1 and CDR2 sequences are MNHEY and SVGEGT. V dropped 6 bases and J dropped 0 bases, with 18 bases sitting between them. The data are from a study of T-cell reconstitution after alpha-beta-depleted transplantation in children. Study results and limitations: Reportedly, alpha-beta T cells present about two months post-transplant originated from several hundred expanded clones of graft origin. T-cell numbers and diversity, one year after transplant, stemmed largely from T cells that were newly produced. Recipient T cells and thymic progenitors that survived gave rise to the high TCRbeta diversity observed at day 60 in some patients.

This chain joins TRBV6-2 or TRBV6-3 and TRBJ2-7; D unclear. This receptor was taken from a male patient aged 10 to 17 who had a stem cell transplant for acute lymphoblastic leukemia, so the T cells may come from the graft donor. The specimen comprised PBMCs, mostly from graft donor cells, sampled 360 days after TCRalphabeta/CD19-depleted stem cell transplant. This CDR3 reads CASSPVGVRSSYEQYF. CDR3 sequence (DNA): TGTGCCAGCAGCCCCGTCGGTGTGCGGAGCTCCTACGAGCAGTACTTC.